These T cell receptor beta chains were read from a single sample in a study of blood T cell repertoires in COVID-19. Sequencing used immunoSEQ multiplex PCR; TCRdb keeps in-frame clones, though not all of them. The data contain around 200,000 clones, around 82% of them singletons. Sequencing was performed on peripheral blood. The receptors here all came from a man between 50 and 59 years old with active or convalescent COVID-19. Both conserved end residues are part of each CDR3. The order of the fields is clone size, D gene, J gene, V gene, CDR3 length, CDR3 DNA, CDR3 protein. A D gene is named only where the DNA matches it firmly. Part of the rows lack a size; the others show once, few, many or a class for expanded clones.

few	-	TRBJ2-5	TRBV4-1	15	TGCGCCAGCAGCCAAGGAGGTCTTGCTGGGGAGACCCAGTACTTC	CASSQGGLAGETQYF
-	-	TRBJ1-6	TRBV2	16	TGTGCCAGCAGTGAGAGAAACGCCAACTATAATTCACCCCTCCACTTT	CASSERNANYNSPLHF
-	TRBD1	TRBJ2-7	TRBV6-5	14	TGTGCCACCCTAGACAGGGGGACTTCCTACGAGCAGTACTTC	CATLDRGTSYEQYF
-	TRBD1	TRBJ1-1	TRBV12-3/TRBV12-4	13	TGTGCCAGCAGGGGGACAGGGGGCACTGAAGCTTTCTTT	CASRGTGGTEAFF
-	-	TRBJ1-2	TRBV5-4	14	TGTGCCAGCAGCCCGGGGGGTAACAACTATGGCTACACCTTC	CASSPGGNNYGYTF
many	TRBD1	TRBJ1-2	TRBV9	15	TGTGCCAGCAGCGAAAAGGGACAGGCGATCTATGGCTACACCTTC	CASSEKGQAIYGYTF
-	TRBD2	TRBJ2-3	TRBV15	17	TGTGCCACCAGCAGAGATGGGAGGCGGGAGGGCTGGGATACGCAGTATTTT	CATSRDGRREGWDTQYF
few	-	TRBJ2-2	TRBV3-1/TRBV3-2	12	TGTGCCAGCAGCCAAGTTGCGGGGGAGCTGTTTTTT	CASSQVAGELFF
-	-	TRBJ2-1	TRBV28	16	TGTGCCAGCAGTTCCCAAGACATAGTCTCCTACAATGAGCAGTTCTTC	CASSSQDIVSYNEQFF
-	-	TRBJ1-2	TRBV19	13	TGTGCCAGTAGTATAGAGGGCAGGGGAGGCTACACCTTC	CASSIEGRGGYTF
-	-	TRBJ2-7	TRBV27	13	TGTGCCAGCAGTTCCACTTCTTCCTACGGGCAGTACTTC	CASSSTSSYGQYF
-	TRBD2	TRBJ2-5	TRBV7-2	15	TGTGCCAGCAGCTTAGCGGGGGGGAACCAAGAGACCCAGTACTTC	CASSLAGGNQETQYF
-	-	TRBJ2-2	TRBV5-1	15	TGCGCCAGCAGCCCCCCGCTAGCTACGACCGGGGAGCTGTTTTTT	CASSPPLATTGELFF
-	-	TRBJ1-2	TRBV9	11	TGTGCCAGCAGCAACAGGGTTGGCTACACCTTC	CASSNRVGYTF
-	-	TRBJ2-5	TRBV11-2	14	TGTGCCAGCAGCTTAGAGGGAGGGGGGAAGACCCAGTACTTC	CASSLEGGGKTQYF
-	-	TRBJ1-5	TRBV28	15	TGTGCCAGCAGTTTATTAGTCGGGAGCAATCAGCCCCAGCATTTT	CASSLLVGSNQPQHF
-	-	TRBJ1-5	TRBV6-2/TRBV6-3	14	TGTGCCAGCAGCCAAGGGGCAGGGGTGCAGCCCCAGCATTTT	CASSQGAGVQPQHF
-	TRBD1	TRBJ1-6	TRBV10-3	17	TGTGCCATCAGTGAGCCTTATTCGACAGGGGATAATTCACCCCTCCACTTT	CAISEPYSTGDNSPLHF
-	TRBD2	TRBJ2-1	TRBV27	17	TGTGCCAGCAGTTTATCGTCAGCGGGAGGGCCCTACAATGAGCAGTTCTTC	CASSLSSAGGPYNEQFF
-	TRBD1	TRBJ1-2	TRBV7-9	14	TGTGCCAGCAGCTTAGAAGGGACAGGTTTCGGCTACACCTTC	CASSLEGTGFGYTF
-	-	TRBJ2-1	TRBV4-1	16	TGCGCCAGCAGCCAATCTGAGGCGTCAACCTACAATGAGCAGTTCTTC	CASSQSEASTYNEQFF
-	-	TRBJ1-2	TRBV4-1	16	TGCGCCAGCAGCCGAGACGGACCGACCCTTAGGAGGGGCTACACCTTC	CASSRDGPTLRRGYTF
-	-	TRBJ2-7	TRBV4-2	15	TGTGCCAGCAGCCAAGATTCCGCCAGCTCCTACGAGCAGTACTTC	CASSQDSASSYEQYF
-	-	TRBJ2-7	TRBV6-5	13	TGTGCCAGCAGCCGGGACACCGAATACGAGCAGTACTTC	CASSRDTEYEQYF
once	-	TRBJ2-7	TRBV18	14	TGTGCCAGCTCACCAGCAGGGGGGACCTACGAGCAGTACTTC	CASSPAGGTYEQYF
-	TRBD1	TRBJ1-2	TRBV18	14	TGTGCCAGCTCACCCCCGGGACAGCCATATGGCTACACCTTC	CASSPPGQPYGYTF
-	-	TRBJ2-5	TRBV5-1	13	TGCGCCAGCAGCCGAGCCTACCAAGAGACCCAGTACTTC	CASSRAYQETQYF
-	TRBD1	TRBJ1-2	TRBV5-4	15	TGTGCCAGCAGCTCCCCGGACAGGTTCCTCTATGGCTACACCTTC	CASSSPDRFLYGYTF
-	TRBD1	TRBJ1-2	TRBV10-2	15	TGCGCCAGCAGTGAGCCCTCGACAGGGAACTATGGCTACACCTTC	CASSEPSTGNYGYTF
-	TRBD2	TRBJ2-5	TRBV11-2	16	TGTGCCAGCAGCTTCGGGGCTAGCGGGAGTGTGGAGACCCAGTACTTC	CASSFGASGSVETQYF
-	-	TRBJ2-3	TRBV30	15	TGTGCCTGGAGTGTACGTCTACGGGGCACAGATACGCAGTATTTT	CAWSVRLRGTDTQYF
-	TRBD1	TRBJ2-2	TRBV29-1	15	TGCAGCGTGACGCCGGACAGGGGGAACACCGGGGAGCTGTTTTTT	CSVTPDRGNTGELFF
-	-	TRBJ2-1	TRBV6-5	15	TGTGCCAGCAGCCCCGGGTACCTCGGCCACAATGAGCAGTTCTTC	CASSPGYLGHNEQFF
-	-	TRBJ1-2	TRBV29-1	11	TGCAGCGTTGAAAGAGGGGGTGACTACACCTTC	CSVERGGDYTF
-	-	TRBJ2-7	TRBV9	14	TGTGCCAGCAGCGCCCACGCGGAAACCTACGAGCAGTACTTC	CASSAHAETYEQYF
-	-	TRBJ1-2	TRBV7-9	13	TGTGCCAGCAGCTTAGTCCTGGAGGGCGGCTACACCTTC	CASSLVLEGGYTF
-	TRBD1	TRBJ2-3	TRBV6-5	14	TGTGCCAGCGGGACAGGATGGGGGGCAGATACGCAGTATTTT	CASGTGWGADTQYF
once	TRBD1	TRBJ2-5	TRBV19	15	TGTGCCAGTAGTGCTCCGGGACAGCTCCAAGAGACCCAGTACTTC	CASSAPGQLQETQYF
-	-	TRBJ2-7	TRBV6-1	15	TGTGCCAGCAGTGAAGGGACTATGGTGAGTCGCGAGCAGTACTTC	CASSEGTMVSREQYF
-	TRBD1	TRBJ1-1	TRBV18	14	TGTGCCAGCTTCTCCGGGACAGGGGGGACTGAAGCTTTCTTT	CASFSGTGGTEAFF
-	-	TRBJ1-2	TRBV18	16	TGTGCCAGCTCACCTGCGCTTAATACCCGCGGTTATGGCTACACCTTC	CASSPALNTRGYGYTF
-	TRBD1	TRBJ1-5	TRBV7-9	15	TGTGCCAGCAGCTTAGGGACAGGGGACAATCAGCCCCAGCATTTT	CASSLGTGDNQPQHF